This TCR beta chain came from a study of blood T cell repertoires in COVID-19. V was pared by 2 bases and J by 8 bases, with 18 bases between. The CDR3 runs to 16 residues. CDR1 and CDR2 (germline): ENHRY, SYGVKD. As handled by the study authors: Amplified reference gene primers provided the basis for estimating nucleated cell counts. Using immunoSEQ multiplex PCR, the repertoire was profiled, and TCRdb retains in-frame clones only, with some absent. V and J calls and clone size are those listed in that table; D and trimming were worked out from the DNA. The profile shows some 250,000 clones, approximately 82% of them singletons.

This TCR was sampled from a man aged 25 to 40 who had recovered from COVID-19. Sequenced: peripheral blood. V and J are TRBV10-3 and TRBJ2-2; perhaps TRBD2 as D (7 bases). CDR3 region: CAISEGTRRGQGELFF. As DNA, the CDR3 is TGTGCCATCAGTGAGGGCACCCGGCGGGGGCAGGGGGAGCTGTTTTTT.